Each of the 28 T cell receptor beta chains below was sequenced from the same sample in a study of response to subunit inactivated influenza vaccine. TCRdb reprocessed the RT-PCR reads with MiXCR, giving one entry per CDR3 protein. This table has about 500,000 distinct CDR3 sequences, 15% to 20% appearing once. The material was CD4+ T cells sorted from PBMCs, obtained around 25 months after vaccination. All receptors derive from a man aged 50-75 years who received an inactivated influenza vaccine.

This clonotype was found a few times. V and J are TRBV5-5 and TRBJ1-3; no clear D gene. The V and J ends lost 5 bases and 0 bases respectively, with 6 bases between them. This CDR3 is 13 amino acids long. Germline loops: CDR1 SGHKS, CDR2 YYEKEE (reference sequence). The CDR3 nucleotides read TGTGCCAGCAGTAGGGTCTCTGGAAACACCATATATTTT. This codes for CASSRVSGNTIYF.

This clonotype was detected a few times. This chain links TRBV9 with TRBJ2-3; D might be TRBD1 or TRBD2, each matching 5 bases. V was shortened by 5 bases and J by 1 base, with 14 bases between the two germline ends. The CDR3 loop spans 15 amino acids. Germline-derived CDR1 and CDR2 are SGDLS and YYNGEE. The CDR3 is CASRRRGEGTDTQYF. In DNA form, the CDR3 reads TGTGCCAGCAGACGAAGGGGAGAGGGCACAGATACGCAGTATTTT.

The chain carries TRBV20-1 and TRBJ1-4, with 8 nucleotides matching TRBD1. Trimming took 3 bases from V and 7 from J; bases not matched to a gene: 4. CDR1 is DFQATT and CDR2 is SNEGSKA in the germline V gene (reference sequence). This CDR3 region has 13 residues. The CDR3 loop is CSARGTGGEKLFF. The CDR3 DNA reads TGCAGTGCTAGGGGGACAGGAGGTGAAAAACTGTTTTTT.

This clonotype has more than one count but fewer than ten. CDR3 loop: CASTLQDTQYF. In nucleotides, the CDR3 is TGCGCCAGCACCTTACAGGATACGCAGTATTTT. V usage is TRBV5-1 and J usage is TRBJ2-3; D gene unclear. The CDR3 loop spans 11 amino acids. Trimming took 6 bases from V and 6 from J, leaving 8 bases between them. Germline CDR1 is SGHRS and CDR2 is YFSETQ.

This clonotype showed up many times. The rearrangement joins TRBV4-3 to TRBJ2-1, with D unresolved. Germline values: CDR1 LGHNA, CDR2 YSLEER. Trimming took off 0 bases at V and 3 bases at J, with 9 bases between the two ends. This CDR3 is 15 amino acids long. CDR3 sequence (DNA): TGCGCCAGCAGCCAAGAAACGGCCTACTACAATGAGCAGTTCTTC. Translated, it gives CASSQETAYYNEQFF.

The chain uses TRBV2 and TRBJ2-1; no firm D call. The V gene's germline CDR1 is SNHLY and CDR2 FYNNEI. The CDR3 length is 12 residues. The V end lost 8 bases, the J end lost 4 bases, and 9 bases lay between the germline ends. CDR3 region: CASGDRYNEQFF. The CDR3 region has the DNA TGTGCCAGCGGGGATCGGTACAATGAGCAGTTCTTC.

This clonotype has ten or more counts. The rearrangement uses TRBV10-1 and TRBJ2-7; no reliable D call. CDR1 WNHNN and CDR2 SYGVQD come from the germline V gene (reference sequence). Trimming stripped 2 bases from V and 2 bases from J, with 10 bases between. The CDR3 sequence is 14 residues long. The CDR3 DNA is TGCGCCAGCAGTGAGGTATTCCGACCCTACGAGCAGTACTTC. It codes for CASSEVFRPYEQYF.

This clonotype appeared a few times. The chain combines TRBV24-1 with TRBJ2-1, with D unclear. Germline V lookup: CDR1 KGHDR, CDR2 SFDVKD. The germline V and J ends were trimmed by 2 bases and 3 bases, with 1 base remaining between them. CDR3 length equals 12 residues. In nucleotides, the CDR3 is TGTGCCACCAGTGATTACTACAATGAGCAGTTCTTC. Translated, it gives CATSDYYNEQFF.

The rearrangement joins TRBV28 to TRBJ2-2; tentatively, D is TRBD2 (6 bases). Germline-derived CDR1 and CDR2 are MDHEN and SYDVKM. The length of the CDR3 is 14 residues. V lost 7 bases and J lost 6, with 15 bases in between. The CDR3: CASKLRGLSGELFF. The CDR3 DNA follows: TGTGCCAGCAAATTAAGGGGACTCTCCGGGGAGCTGTTTTTT.

This clonotype was recorded a few times. This chain uses TRBV12-3 or TRBV12-4 with TRBJ2-3; 9 bases map to TRBD1. This CDR3 has 16 amino acids. J lost 5 bases, V lost 5 bases, and 11 bases had no gene match. DNA of the CDR3: TGTGCCAGCAGTACCCACAGGGGGCTAGGGGGAGATACGCAGTATTTT. Translating it yields CASSTHRGLGGDTQYF.

The V and J genes are TRBV6-1 and TRBJ2-1; TRBD1 or TRBD2 may be the D gene (7 bases each). The germline V and J ends were trimmed by 6 bases and 9 bases, with 18 bases remaining between them. CDR3 length: 14 amino acids. Germline V gene data show CDR1 as MNHNS and CDR2 as SASEGT. The CDR3 coding sequence is TGTGCCAGCAGCACCTTAGCCAGGGGGGGTGAGCAGTTCTTC. Its protein is CASSTLARGGEQFF.

V and J are TRBV28 and TRBJ1-4, with D possibly being TRBD1 (6 bases). Deletions cut 6 bases from V and 8 bases from J, with 19 bases between. The CDR3 length is 15 residues. The germline V gene encodes CDR1 MDHEN and CDR2 SYDVKM. Written as DNA, the CDR3 is TGTGCCAGCAGATCCGAAGGGGGTATTAACGAAAAACTGTTTTTT. Its translation: CASRSEGGINEKLFF.

This clonotype occurred many times. The chain combines TRBV4-2 with TRBJ2-5; TRBD2 aligns across 9 bases. This CDR3 has 14 amino acids. Trimming at V came to 3 bases and at J to 5 bases, leaving 4 bases not matched to a gene. Germline lookup yields CDR1 LGHNA and CDR2 YNFKEQ. The CDR3 bases are TGTGCCAGCAGCCACGGGACTAGCCGGGAGACCCAGTACTTC. Translation: CASSHGTSRETQYF.

The chain has TRBV27 and TRBJ2-1; D gene unclear. The germline V and J ends were trimmed by 1 base and 2 bases, with 9 bases remaining between them. Per germline, CDR1 MNHEY and CDR2 SMNVEV (reference sequence). There are 15 residues in the CDR3. Here the CDR3 reads CASSLFGIPYNEQFF. For the CDR3, the DNA is TGTGCCAGCAGTTTATTTGGGATACCCTACAATGAGCAGTTCTTC.

This clonotype was found a few times. The chain uses TRBV7-9 and TRBJ2-1; no reliable D call. The ends were cut back, 5 bases at V and 4 bases at J, with 18 bases in the middle. This CDR3 is built from 16 residues. Per the germline V gene, CDR1 is SEHNR and CDR2 is FQNEAQ (reference sequence). The CDR3 loop reads CASSHLPGSSYNEQFF. CDR3 nucleotide sequence: TGTGCCAGCAGCCATCTTCCAGGTTCCTCATACAATGAGCAGTTCTTC.

V gene TRBV5-1 combines with J gene TRBJ2-3; TRBD2 agrees at 8 bases. Germline V gene sequence: CDR1 SGHRS, CDR2 YFSETQ. V lost 0 bases to trimming and J lost 2 bases; unmatched junction nucleotides: 5. CDR3 length equals 16 residues. The CDR3 nucleotides are TGCGCCAGCAGCTTGGCCGCGGGGGGACACACAGATACGCAGTATTTT. It encodes CASSLAAGGHTDTQYF. The complete variable domain, with remaining parts taken from reference TRBV5-1 and TRBJ2-3, reads KAGVTQTPRYLIKTRGQQVTLSCSPISGHRSVSWYQQTPGQGLQFLFEYFSETQRNKGNFPGRFSGRQFSNSRSEMNVSTLELGDSALYLCASSLAAGGHTDTQYFGPGTRLTVL.

This clonotype was picked up a small number of times. The genes are TRBV2 and TRBJ1-6; D might be TRBD1 (6 bases). Trimming pared 4 bases from V and 9 bases from J, leaving 16 bases between. CDR3 length: 15 residues. Germline assignment: CDR1 SNHLY and CDR2 FYNNEI. The CDR3: CASSAASGDVSPLHF. The CDR3 nucleotides read TGTGCCAGCAGTGCGGCGTCAGGGGATGTTTCACCCCTCCACTTT.

This clonotype has more than one count but fewer than ten. The genes are TRBV6-6 and TRBJ1-2; the match to TRBD1 covers 8 bases. The germline V gene has CDR1 MNHNY and CDR2 SVGAGI (reference sequence). There are 12 residues in the CDR3. The V segment lost 8 bases and the J segment 7 bases; nucleotides outside the gene matches: 6. Here the CDR3 reads CASWTGSGGYTF. The CDR3, as DNA: TGTGCCAGCTGGACAGGGAGCGGTGGCTACACCTTC.

The chain employs TRBV5-1 and TRBJ2-6; TRBD1 agrees at 11 bases. V was clipped by 3 bases and J by 3 bases; unmatched bases: 5. The CDR3 has 17 amino acids. Germline V gene sequence: CDR1 SGHRS, CDR2 YFSETQ. CDR3 nucleotide sequence: TGCGCCAGCAGCTCCGGGACAGGGGGTCATGGGGCCAACGTCCTGACTTTC. Protein sequence: CASSSGTGGHGANVLTF. The full variable domain, its missing parts supplied by reference TRBV5-1 and TRBJ2-6, is KAGVTQTPRYLIKTRGQQVTLSCSPISGHRSVSWYQQTPGQGLQFLFEYFSETQRNKGNFPGRFSGRQFSNSRSEMNVSTLELGDSALYLCASSSGTGGHGANVLTFGAGSRLTVL.

The genes are TRBV7-2 and TRBJ2-7; TRBD2 is a possible D gene (5 bases). From germline, CDR1 is SGHTA and CDR2 FQGNSA. CDR3 length: 14 amino acids. V gave up 2 bases and J gave up 4 bases, with 12 bases separating them. The CDR3 reads CASSLSGRPYEQYF. CDR3 coding DNA: TGTGCCAGCAGCTTAAGCGGCCGACCTTACGAGCAGTACTTC.

This clonotype came up a few times. CDR3 DNA: TGTGCCAGTATGTCTAGCGGGGGGAATGAGCAGTTCTTC. Protein: CASMSSGGNEQFF. The chain recombines TRBV19 with TRBJ2-1, with TRBD2 identical over 11 bases. Germline-derived CDR1 and CDR2 are LNHDA and SQIVND (reference sequence). The CDR3 runs to 13 residues. J gave up 7 bases and V 7 bases, and 3 bases lay outside the gene matches.

The chain recombines TRBV5-1 with TRBJ2-1, with 8 bases aligning to TRBD2. The germline CDR1 and CDR2 sequences are SGHRS and YFSETQ. Trimming took 10 bases from V and 0 from J; bases not matched to a gene: 15. This CDR3 comprises 17 residues. CDR3 nucleotide sequence: TGCGCCTCCGTCCCGGGACTAGTCCGGGGCTCCTACAATGAGCAGTTCTTC. As protein: CASVPGLVRGSYNEQFF. Variable domain in full (rest from reference TRBV5-1 and TRBJ2-1): KAGVTQTPRYLIKTRGQQVTLSCSPISGHRSVSWYQQTPGQGLQFLFEYFSETQRNKGNFPGRFSGRQFSNSRSEMNVSTLELGDSALYLCASVPGLVRGSYNEQFFGPGTRLTVL.

The chain employs TRBV20-1 and TRBJ2-1; the match to TRBD1 covers 8 bases. In germline, CDR1 is DFQATT, CDR2 SNEGSKA (reference sequence). There are 14 residues in the CDR3. With V trimmed by 0 bases and J by 12 bases, 10 bases remained unmatched. This CDR3 is CSARDGQGAGSQFF. CDR3 DNA: TGCAGTGCTAGAGATGGACAGGGAGCCGGGTCGCAGTTCTTC.

This clonotype was seen a few times. The V and J genes are TRBV28 and TRBJ1-5; D call uncertain. CDR1 is MDHEN and CDR2 is SYDVKM in the germline V gene. The CDR3 runs to 13 residues. The V gene lost 10 bases and the J gene lost 0 bases, with 10 bases spanning the gap. This CDR3 is CATKGPSNQPQHF. As DNA, the CDR3 is TGTGCCACTAAGGGTCCTAGCAATCAGCCCCAGCATTTT.

This clonotype has just a few counts. This chain uses TRBV15 with TRBJ2-7; no firm D call. The CDR3 runs 15 residues. The V gene's germline CDR1 is LNHNV and CDR2 YYDKDF (reference sequence). Trimming stripped 0 bases from V and 0 bases from J, with 9 bases between. The CDR3 here is CATSRDLGSSYEQYF. The CDR3 bases are TGTGCCACCAGCAGAGATCTGGGGTCCTCCTACGAGCAGTACTTC.

This clonotype is a singleton in its sample. The chain employs TRBV6-5 and TRBJ2-1; 7 nucleotides agree with TRBD1. CDR3 size: 13 residues. Germline V gives CDR1 MNHEY, CDR2 SVGAGI. V lost 4 bases, J lost 12 bases, and 9 bases stayed unmatched. CDR3 DNA sequence: TGTGCCAGCAGTTCTAGGGACAGACGAGGGCAGTTCTTC. Amino acids: CASSSRDRRGQFF.

The table lists this clonotype with many counts. Here the CDR3 reads CASSPLDRSHTGELFF. The CDR3 DNA is TGTGCCAGCAGCCCATTGGACAGATCTCACACCGGGGAGCTGTTTTTT. V is TRBV7-9 and J is TRBJ2-2, with D possibly matching TRBD1 (6 bases). V dropped 5 bases and J dropped 3 bases, with 16 bases sitting between them. The CDR3 has 16 amino acids. Germline V gene lookup returns CDR1 SEHNR and CDR2 FQNEAQ (reference sequence).

The rearrangement uses TRBV29-1 and TRBJ2-3, with D unclear. There are 13 residues in the CDR3. Trimming removed 4 bases at V and 1 base at J, with 9 bases between. Germline CDR1 is SQVTM and CDR2 is ANQGSEA. In DNA, the CDR3 is TGCAGCGTTGGTAACAGCCGCACAGATACGCAGTATTTT. Translation: CSVGNSRTDTQYF.